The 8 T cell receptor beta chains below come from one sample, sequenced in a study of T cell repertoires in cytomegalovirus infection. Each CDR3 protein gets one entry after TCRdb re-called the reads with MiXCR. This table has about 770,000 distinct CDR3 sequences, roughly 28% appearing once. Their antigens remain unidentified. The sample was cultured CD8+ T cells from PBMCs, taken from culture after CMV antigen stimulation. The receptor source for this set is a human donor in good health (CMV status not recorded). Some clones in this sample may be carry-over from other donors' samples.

The CDR3: CASSPEGEGGHTGELFF. The CDR3 bases are TGCGCCAGCAGCCCGGAGGGGGAAGGGGGCCACACCGGGGAGCTGTTTTTT. The rearrangement uses TRBV5-1 and TRBJ2-2, with D maybe TRBD1 (7 bases). The V end lost 4 bases, the J end lost 3 bases, and 19 bases lay between the germline ends. This CDR3 has 17 residues. The V gene's germline CDR1 is SGHRS and CDR2 YFSETQ.

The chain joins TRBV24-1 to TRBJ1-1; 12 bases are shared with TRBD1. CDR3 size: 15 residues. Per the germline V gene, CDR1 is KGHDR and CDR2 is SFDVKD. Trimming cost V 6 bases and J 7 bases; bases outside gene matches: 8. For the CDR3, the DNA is TGTGCCACCAGTACCCGGGACAGGGGGCATAATGAAGCTTTCTTT. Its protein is CATSTRDRGHNEAFF.

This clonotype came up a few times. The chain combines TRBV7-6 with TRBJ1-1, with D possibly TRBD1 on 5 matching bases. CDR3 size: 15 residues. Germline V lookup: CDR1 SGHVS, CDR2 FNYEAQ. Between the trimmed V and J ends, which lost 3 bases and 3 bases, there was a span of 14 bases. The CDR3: CASSLIAGQDTEAFF. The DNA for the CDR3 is TGTGCCAGCAGCTTGATAGCAGGGCAGGACACTGAAGCTTTCTTT.

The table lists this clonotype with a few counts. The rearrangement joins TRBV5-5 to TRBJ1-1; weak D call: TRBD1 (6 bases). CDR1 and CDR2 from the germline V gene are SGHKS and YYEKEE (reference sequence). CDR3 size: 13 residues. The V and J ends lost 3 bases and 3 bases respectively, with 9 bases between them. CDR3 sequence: CASSSDRHTEAFF. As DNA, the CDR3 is TGTGCCAGCAGCTCGGACAGACACACTGAAGCTTTCTTT.

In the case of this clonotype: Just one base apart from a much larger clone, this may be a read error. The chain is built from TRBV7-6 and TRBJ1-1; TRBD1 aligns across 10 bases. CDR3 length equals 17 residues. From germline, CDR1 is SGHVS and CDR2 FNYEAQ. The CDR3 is CASSLVEGQGLNTKAFF. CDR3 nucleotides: TGTGCCAGCAGCTTAGTTGAGGGACAGGGGTTGAACACTAAAGCTTTCTTT.

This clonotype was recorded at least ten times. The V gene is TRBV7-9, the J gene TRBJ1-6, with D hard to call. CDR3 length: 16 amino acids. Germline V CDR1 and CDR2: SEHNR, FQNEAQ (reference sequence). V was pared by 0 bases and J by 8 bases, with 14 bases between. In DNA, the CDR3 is TGTGCCAGCAGCTTAGCCCCGTGGGGAAGTGATTCACCCCTCCACTTT. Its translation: CASSLAPWGSDSPLHF.

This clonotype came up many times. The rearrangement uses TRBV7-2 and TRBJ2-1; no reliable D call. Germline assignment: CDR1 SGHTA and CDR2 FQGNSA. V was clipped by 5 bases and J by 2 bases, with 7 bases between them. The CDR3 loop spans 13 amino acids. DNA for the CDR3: TGTGCCAGCAGCCCGTGGGCCTACAATGAGCAGTTCTTC. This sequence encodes CASSPWAYNEQFF.

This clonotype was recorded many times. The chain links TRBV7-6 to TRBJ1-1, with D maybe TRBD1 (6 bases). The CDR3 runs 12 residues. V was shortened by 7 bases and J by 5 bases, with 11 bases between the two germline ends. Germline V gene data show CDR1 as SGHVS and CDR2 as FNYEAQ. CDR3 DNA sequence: TGTGCCAGCACCACTGACAGGACTGAAGCTTTCTTT. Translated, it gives CASTTDRTEAFF.